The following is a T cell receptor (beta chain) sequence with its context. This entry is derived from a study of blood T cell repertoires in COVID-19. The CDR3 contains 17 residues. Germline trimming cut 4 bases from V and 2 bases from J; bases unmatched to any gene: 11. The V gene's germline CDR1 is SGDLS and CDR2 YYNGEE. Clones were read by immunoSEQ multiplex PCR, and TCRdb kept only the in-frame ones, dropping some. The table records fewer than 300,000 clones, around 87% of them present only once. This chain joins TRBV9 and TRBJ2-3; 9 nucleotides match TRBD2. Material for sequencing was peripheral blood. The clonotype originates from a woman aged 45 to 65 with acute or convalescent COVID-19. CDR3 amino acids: CASSPLGGGRATDTQYF. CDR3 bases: TGTGCCAGCAGCCCCCTGGGGGGCGGGAGGGCCACAGATACGCAGTATTTT.